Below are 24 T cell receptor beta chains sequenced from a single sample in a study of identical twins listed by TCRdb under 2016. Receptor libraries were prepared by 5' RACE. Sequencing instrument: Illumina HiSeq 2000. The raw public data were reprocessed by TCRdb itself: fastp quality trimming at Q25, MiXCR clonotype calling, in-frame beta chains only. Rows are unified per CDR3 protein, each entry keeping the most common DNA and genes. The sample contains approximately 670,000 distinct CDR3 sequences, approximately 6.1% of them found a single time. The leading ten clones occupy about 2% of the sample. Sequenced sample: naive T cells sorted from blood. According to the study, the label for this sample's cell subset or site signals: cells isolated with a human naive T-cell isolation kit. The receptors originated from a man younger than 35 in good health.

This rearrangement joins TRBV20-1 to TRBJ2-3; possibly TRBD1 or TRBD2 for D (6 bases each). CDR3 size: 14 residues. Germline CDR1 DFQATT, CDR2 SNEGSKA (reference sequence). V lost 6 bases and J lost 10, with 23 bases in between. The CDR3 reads CSARGRGGLIAQYF. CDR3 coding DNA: TGCAGTGCCCGCGGGCGTGGGGGGCTAATTGCGCAGTATTTT.

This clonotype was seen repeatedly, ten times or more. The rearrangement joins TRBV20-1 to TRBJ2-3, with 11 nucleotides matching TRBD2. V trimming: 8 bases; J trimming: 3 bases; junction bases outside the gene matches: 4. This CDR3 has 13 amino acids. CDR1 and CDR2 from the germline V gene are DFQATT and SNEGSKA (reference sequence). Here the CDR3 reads CSPLAGGTDTQYF. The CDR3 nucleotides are TGCAGTCCCCTAGCGGGAGGAACAGATACGCAGTATTTT.

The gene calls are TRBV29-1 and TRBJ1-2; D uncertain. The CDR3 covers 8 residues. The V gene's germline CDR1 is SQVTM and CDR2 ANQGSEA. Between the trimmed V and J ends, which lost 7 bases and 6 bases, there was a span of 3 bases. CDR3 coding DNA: TGCAGCGCCGATGGCTACACCTTC. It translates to CSADGYTF.

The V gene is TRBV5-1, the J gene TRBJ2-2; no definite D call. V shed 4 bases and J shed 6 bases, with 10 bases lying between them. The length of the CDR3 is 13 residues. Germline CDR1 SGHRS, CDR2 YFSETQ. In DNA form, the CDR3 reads TGCGCCAGCAGCCCCCGGGTGGCCGGGGAGCTGTTTTTT. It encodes CASSPRVAGELFF. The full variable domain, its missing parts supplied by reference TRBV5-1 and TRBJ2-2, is KAGVTQTPRYLIKTRGQQVTLSCSPISGHRSVSWYQQTPGQGLQFLFEYFSETQRNKGNFPGRFSGRQFSNSRSEMNVSTLELGDSALYLCASSPRVAGELFFGEGSRLTVL.

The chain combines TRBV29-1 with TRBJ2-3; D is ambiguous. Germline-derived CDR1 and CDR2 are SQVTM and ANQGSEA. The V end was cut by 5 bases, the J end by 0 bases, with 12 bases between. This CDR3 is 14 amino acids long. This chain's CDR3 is CSVLALRSTDTQYF. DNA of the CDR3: TGCAGCGTTTTGGCTTTAAGGAGCACAGATACGCAGTATTTT.

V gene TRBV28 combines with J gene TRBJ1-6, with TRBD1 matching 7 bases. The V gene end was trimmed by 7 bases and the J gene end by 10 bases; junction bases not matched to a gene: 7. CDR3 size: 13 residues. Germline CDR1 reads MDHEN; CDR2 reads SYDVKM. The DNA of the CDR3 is TGTGCCAGCACGGAGGGGGCAGGGTCACCCCTCCACTTT. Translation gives CASTEGAGSPLHF.

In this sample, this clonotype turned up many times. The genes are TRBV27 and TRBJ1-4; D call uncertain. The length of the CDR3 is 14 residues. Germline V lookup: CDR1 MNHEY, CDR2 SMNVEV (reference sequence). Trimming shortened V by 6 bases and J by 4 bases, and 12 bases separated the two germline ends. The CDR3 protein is CASSREGLNEKLFF. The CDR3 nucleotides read TGTGCCAGCAGCCGTGAGGGTCTTAATGAAAAACTGTTTTTT. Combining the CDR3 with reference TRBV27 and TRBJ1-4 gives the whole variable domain EAQVTQNPRYLITVTGKKLTVTCSQNMNHEYMSWYRQDPGLGLRQIYYSMNVEVTDKGDVPEGYKVSRKEKRNFPLILESPSPNQTSLYFCASSREGLNEKLFFGSGTQLSVL.

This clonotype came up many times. The CDR3 sequence is CASSLGTSGVRGDTQYF. CDR3 nucleotide sequence: TGTGCCAGCAGCCTGGGGACTAGCGGCGTCCGGGGAGATACGCAGTATTTT. The J gene is TRBJ2-3, the V gene TRBV7-2; 11 bases are shared with TRBD2. CDR1 is SGHTA and CDR2 is FQGNSA in the germline V gene. The CDR3 spans 17 residues. Germline trimming cut 5 bases from V and 5 bases from J; bases unmatched to any gene: 12.

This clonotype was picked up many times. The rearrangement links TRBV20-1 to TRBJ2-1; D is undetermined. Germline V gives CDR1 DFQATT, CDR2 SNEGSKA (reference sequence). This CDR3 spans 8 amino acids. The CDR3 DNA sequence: TGCTCAATCAATGAGCAGTTCTTC. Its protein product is CSINEQFF.

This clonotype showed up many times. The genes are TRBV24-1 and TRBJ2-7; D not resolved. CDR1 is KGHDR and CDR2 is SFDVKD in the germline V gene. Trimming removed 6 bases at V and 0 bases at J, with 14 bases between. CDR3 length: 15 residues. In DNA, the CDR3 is TGTGCCACCAGTTTCGAAGGAGTAGACTCCTACGAGCAGTACGTC. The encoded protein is CATSFEGVDSYEQYV.

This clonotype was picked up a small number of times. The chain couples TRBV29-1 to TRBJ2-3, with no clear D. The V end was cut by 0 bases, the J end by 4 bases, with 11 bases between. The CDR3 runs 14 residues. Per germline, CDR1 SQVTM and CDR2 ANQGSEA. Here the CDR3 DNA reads TGCAGCGTTGAAGAGGGCAGTTCCCCAGATACGCAGTATTTT. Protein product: CSVEEGSSPDTQYF.

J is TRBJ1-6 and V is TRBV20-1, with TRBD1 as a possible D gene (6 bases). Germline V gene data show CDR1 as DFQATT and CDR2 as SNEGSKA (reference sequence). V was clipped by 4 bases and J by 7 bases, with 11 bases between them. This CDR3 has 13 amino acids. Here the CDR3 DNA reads TGCAGTGCTAAGGACAGATGGAATTCACCCCTCCACTTT. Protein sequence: CSAKDRWNSPLHF.

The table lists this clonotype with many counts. The DNA of the CDR3 is TGTGCCAGCAGCTTTGGGGGAGGGCCTCGTAATGAGCAGTTCTTC. Translation: CASSFGGGPRNEQFF. The rearrangement uses TRBV5-6 and TRBJ2-1, with 7 bases lining up with TRBD2. CDR1 is SGHDT and CDR2 is YYEEEE in the germline V gene. J was trimmed by 7 bases and V by 2 bases; bases with no gene match: 9. This CDR3 has 15 amino acids.

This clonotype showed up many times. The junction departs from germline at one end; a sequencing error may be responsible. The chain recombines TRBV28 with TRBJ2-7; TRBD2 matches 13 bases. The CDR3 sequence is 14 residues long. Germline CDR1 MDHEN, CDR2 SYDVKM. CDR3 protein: CASTRTSGSYEQYF. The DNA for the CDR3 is TGTGCGAGCACCCGGACTAGCGGGAGCTACGAGCAGTACTTC.

CDR3: CASSSQTGNNEKLFF. For the CDR3, the DNA is TGTGCCAGCAGCTCCCAGACAGGGAATAATGAAAAACTGTTTTTT. V gene TRBV7-2 combines with J gene TRBJ1-4; 7 bases are shared with TRBD1. After removal of 4 bases from V and 4 bases from J, the junction contained 6 bases not matched to a gene. Per germline, CDR1 SGHTA and CDR2 FQGNSA. The CDR3 sequence is 15 residues long.

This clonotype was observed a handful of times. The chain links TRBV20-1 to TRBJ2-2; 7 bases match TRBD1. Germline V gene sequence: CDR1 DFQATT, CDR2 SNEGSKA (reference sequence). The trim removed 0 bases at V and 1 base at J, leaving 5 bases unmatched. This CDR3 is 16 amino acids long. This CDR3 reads CSARDRQGMNTGELFF. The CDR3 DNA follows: TGCAGTGCTAGAGACAGACAGGGAATGAACACCGGGGAGCTGTTTTTT.

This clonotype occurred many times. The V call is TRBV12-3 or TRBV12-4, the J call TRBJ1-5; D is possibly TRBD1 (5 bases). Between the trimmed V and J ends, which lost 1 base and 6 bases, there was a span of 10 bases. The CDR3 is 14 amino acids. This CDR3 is CASSLGGDGQPQHF. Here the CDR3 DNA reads TGTGCCAGCAGTTTAGGGGGGGACGGTCAGCCCCAGCATTTT.

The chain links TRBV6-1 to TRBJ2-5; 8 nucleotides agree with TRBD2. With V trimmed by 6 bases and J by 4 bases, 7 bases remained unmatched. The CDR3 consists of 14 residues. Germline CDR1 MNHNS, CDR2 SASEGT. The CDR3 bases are TGTGCCAGCAGGATTCCCGGGGGGGCAGAGACCCAGTACTTC. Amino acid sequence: CASRIPGGAETQYF.

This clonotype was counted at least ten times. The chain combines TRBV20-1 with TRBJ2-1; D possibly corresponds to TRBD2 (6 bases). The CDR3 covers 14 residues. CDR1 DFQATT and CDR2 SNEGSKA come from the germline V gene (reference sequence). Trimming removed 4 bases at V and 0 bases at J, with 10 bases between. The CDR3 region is CSAKGTLSYNEQFF. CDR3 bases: TGCAGTGCTAAAGGGACTCTCTCCTACAATGAGCAGTTCTTC.

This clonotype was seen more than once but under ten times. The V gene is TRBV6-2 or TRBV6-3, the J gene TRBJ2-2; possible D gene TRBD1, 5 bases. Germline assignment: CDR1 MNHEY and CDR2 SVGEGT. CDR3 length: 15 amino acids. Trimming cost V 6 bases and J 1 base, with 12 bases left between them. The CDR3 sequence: CASRTDSENTGELFF. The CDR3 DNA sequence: TGTGCCAGCAGAACCGACAGTGAGAACACCGGGGAGCTGTTTTTT.

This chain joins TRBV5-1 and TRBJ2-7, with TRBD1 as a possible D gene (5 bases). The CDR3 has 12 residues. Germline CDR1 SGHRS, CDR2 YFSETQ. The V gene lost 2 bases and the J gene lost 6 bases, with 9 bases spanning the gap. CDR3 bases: TGCGCCAGCAGCTTACAGGACGGCGAGCAGTACTTC. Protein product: CASSLQDGEQYF.

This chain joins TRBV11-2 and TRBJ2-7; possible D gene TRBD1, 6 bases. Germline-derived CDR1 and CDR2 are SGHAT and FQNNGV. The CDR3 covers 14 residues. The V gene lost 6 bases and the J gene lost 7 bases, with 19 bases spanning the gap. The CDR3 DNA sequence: TGTGCCAGCAGTGACTCTGGACAGCCGAGAGAGCAGTACTTC. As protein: CASSDSGQPREQYF.

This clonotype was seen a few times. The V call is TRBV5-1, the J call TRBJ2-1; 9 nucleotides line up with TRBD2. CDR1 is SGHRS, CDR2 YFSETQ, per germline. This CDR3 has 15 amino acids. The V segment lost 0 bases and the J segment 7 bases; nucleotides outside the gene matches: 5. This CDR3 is CASSLVSGSGNEQFF. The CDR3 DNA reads TGCGCCAGCAGCTTGGTTAGCGGGAGTGGGAATGAGCAGTTCTTC.

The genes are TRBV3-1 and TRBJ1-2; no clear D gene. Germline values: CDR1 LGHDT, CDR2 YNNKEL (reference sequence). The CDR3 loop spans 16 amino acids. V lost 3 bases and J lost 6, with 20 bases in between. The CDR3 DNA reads TGTGCCAGCAGCCAGGCCAACCGGGCTGCAAGGGATGGCTACACCTTC. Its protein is CASSQANRAARDGYTF.